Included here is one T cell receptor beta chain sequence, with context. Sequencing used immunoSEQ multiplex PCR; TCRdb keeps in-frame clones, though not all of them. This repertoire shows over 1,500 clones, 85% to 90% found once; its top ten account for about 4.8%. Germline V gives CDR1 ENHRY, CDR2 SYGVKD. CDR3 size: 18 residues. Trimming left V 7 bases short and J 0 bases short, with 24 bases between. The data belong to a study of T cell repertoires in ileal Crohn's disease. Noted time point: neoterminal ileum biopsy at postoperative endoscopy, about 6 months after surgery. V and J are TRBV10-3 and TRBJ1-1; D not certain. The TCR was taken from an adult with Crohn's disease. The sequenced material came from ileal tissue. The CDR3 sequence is CAIIVPPSGAFMNTEAFF. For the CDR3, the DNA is TGTGCCATCATAGTCCCGCCCTCGGGTGCTTTTATGAACACTGAAGCTTTCTTT.